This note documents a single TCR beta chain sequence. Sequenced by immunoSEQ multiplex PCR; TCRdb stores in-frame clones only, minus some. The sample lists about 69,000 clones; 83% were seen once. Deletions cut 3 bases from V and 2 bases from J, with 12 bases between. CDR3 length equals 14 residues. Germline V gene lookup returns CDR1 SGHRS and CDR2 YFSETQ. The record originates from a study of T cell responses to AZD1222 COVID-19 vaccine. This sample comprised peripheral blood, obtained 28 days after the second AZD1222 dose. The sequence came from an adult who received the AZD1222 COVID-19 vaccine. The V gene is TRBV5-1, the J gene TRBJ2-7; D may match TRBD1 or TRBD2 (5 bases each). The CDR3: CASSSRDRTYEQYF. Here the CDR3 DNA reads TGCGCCAGCAGCTCCCGGGACCGCACCTACGAGCAGTACTTC.